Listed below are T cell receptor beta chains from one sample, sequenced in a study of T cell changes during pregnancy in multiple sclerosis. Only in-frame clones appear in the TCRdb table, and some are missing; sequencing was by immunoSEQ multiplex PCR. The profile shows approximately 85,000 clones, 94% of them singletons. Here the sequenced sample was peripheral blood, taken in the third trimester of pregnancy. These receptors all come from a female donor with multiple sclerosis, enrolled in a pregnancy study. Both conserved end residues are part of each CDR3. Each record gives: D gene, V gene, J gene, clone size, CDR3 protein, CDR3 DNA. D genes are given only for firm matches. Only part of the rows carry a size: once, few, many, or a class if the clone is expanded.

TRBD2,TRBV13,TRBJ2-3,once,CASSHPRLAGGSTDTQYF,TGTGCCAGCAGCCACCCCCGACTAGCGGGGGGGAGCACAGATACGCAGTATTTT
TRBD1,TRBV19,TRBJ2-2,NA,CASSAGTGRVGELFF,TGTGCCAGTAGTGCAGGGACAGGGCGGGTTGGGGAGCTGTTTTTT
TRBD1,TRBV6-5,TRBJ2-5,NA,CASSYKDREETQYF,TGTGCCAGCAGTTACAAGGACAGGGAGGAGACCCAGTACTTC
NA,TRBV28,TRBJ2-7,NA,CASSLVGPNEQYF,TGTGCCAGCAGTTTAGTGGGGCCCAACGAGCAGTACTTC
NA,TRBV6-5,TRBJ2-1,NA,CASSQYNEQFF,TGTGCCAGCAGCCAGTACAATGAGCAGTTCTTC
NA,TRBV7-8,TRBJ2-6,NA,CASTSRAGSGANVLTF,TGTGCCAGCACCTCTAGGGCAGGGTCGGGGGCCAACGTCCTGACTTTC
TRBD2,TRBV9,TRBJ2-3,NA,CASTLLAGGSDTQYF,TGTGCCAGCACGCTACTAGCGGGGGGGTCAGATACGCAGTATTTT
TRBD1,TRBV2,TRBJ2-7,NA,CASSELAGQGAPGGEQYF,TGTGCCAGCAGTGAACTTGCGGGACAGGGGGCTCCTGGTGGGGAGCAGTACTTC
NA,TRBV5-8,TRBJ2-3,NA,CASSLGQGMTDTQYF,TGTGCCAGCAGCTTGGGCCAGGGTATGACAGATACGCAGTATTTT
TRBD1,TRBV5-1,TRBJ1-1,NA,CASSFVQGPNTEAFF,TGCGCCAGCAGCTTTGTACAGGGGCCGAACACTGAAGCTTTCTTT
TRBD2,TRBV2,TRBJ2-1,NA,CASKPGTSGGAGEQFF,TGTGCCAGCAAACCCGGGACTAGCGGGGGGGCGGGTGAGCAGTTCTTC
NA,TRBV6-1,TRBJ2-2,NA,CASSEGAGSNTGELFF,TGTGCCAGCAGTGAAGGGGCGGGGTCGAACACCGGGGAGCTGTTTTTT
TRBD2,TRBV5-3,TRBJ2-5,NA,CARSDPSGGHQETQYF,TGTGCCAGAAGCGATCCTAGCGGGGGTCACCAAGAGACCCAGTACTTC
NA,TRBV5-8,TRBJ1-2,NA,CASSLPGSINYGYTF,TGTGCCAGCAGCTTGCCAGGTTCAATCAACTATGGCTACACCTTC
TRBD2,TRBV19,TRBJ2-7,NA,CVTACGGLASSYEQYF,TGTGTCACGGCCTGCGGGGGGCTCGCGAGCTCCTACGAGCAGTACTTC
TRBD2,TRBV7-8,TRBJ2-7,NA,CASSLATGLAYEQYF,TGTGCCAGCAGCTTAGCGACGGGACTAGCCTACGAGCAGTACTTC
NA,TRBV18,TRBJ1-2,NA,CASSPEQGDYGYTF,TGTGCCAGCTCACCTGAACAGGGAGACTATGGCTACACCTTC
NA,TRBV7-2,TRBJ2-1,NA,CASSPISTGEQFF,TGTGCCAGCAGTCCTATCTCCACGGGTGAGCAGTTCTTC
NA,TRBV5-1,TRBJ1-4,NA,CASSFDRTATNEKLFF,TGCGCCAGCAGCTTCGACAGGACTGCAACTAATGAAAAACTGTTTTTT
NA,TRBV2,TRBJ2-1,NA,CASSEAVSLSEFF,TGTGCCAGCAGTGAAGCAGTATCGCTTTCGGAGTTCTTC
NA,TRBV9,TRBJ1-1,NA,CASSPIEDSSKAFF,TGTGCCAGCAGCCCTATAGAGGACAGTTCCAAAGCTTTCTTT
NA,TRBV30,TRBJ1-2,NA,CAWIADESAANNYGYTF,TGTGCCTGGATCGCGGATGAGTCTGCCGCTAATAACTATGGCTACACCTTC
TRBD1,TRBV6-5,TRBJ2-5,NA,CASSSTGAVRYF,TGTGCCAGCAGTTCGACAGGGGCGGTCAGGTACTTC
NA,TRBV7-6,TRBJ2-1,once,CASSYRQGRGYYNEQFF,TGTGCCAGCAGTTACCGACAGGGCCGGGGGTACTACAATGAGCAGTTCTTC
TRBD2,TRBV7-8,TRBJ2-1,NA,CASSLKRLADSYNEQFF,TGTGCCAGCAGTCTAAAAAGACTAGCAGACTCCTACAATGAGCAGTTCTTC
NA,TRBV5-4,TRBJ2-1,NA,CASSLETRRSGEQFF,TGTGCCAGCAGCTTGGAGACTAGACGTTCAGGTGAGCAGTTCTTC
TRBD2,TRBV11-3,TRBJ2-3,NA,CASSLKVAGGSHHHPTQYF,TGTGCCAGCAGCTTGAAGGTGGCGGGGGGGTCTCACCACCACCCTACGCAGTATTTT
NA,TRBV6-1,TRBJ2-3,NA,CASEGLTDTQYF,TGTGCCAGCGAGGGACTCACAGATACGCAGTATTTT
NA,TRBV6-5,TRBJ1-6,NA,CASSFADSYSPLHF,TGTGCCAGCAGCTTCGCGGACAGTTACTCACCCCTCCACTTT